This T cell receptor beta chain was sequenced in a study of vaccination and CD4 T cells after COVID-19. Overall study: Six males and four females constituted the convalescent cohort, two of whom were Hispanic.

An Oncomine TCR Beta short-read assay was used to sequence the DNA from cultured CD4+ T cells. TCRdb recomputed calls from the PCR reads with MiXCR, one row per CDR3 protein. The profile covers approximately 20,000 distinct CDR3 sequences, with 60% to 80% appearing a single time and roughly 24% taken by the ten largest. Per the germline V gene, CDR1 is DFQATT and CDR2 is SNEGSKA (reference sequence). With 3 bases removed from V and 4 bases from J, the gap between germline ends came to 10 bases. CDR3 length: 13 residues. Treatment noted: roughly ten-day PBMC culture with coronavirus spike peptide pools or control peptides (ViraFEST assay). The authors cultured approximately 2.1 million PBMCs per well with roughly 10 IU/ml IL-2 and 10 ug/ml peptide pools. Fresh replacement IL-2 medium substituted for half the medium on days 3 and 7. A note on this clonotype: Its specificity is unknown.

The receptor comes from a human donor who received a COVID-19 vaccine. Source: CD4+ T cells from blood, cultured in vitro, taken before SARS-CoV-2 vaccination. The V call is TRBV20-1, the J call TRBJ1-5; possibly TRBD1 for D (5 bases). CDR3 residues: CSASVGGNQPQHF. In DNA form, the CDR3 reads TGCAGTGCTAGTGTCGGGGGTAATCAGCCCCAGCATTTT.